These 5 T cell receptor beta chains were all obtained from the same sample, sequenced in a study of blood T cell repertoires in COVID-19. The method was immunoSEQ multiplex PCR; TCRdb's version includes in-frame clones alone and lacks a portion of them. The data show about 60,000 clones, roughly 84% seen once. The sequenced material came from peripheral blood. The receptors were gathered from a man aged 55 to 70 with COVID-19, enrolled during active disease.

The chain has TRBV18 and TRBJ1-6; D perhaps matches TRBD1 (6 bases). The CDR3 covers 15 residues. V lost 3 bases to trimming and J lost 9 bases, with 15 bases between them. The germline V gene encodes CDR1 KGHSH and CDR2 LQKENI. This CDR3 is CASSPGGQGFSPLHF. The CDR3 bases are TGTGCCAGCTCACCCGGAGGTCAGGGGTTTTCACCCCTCCACTTT.

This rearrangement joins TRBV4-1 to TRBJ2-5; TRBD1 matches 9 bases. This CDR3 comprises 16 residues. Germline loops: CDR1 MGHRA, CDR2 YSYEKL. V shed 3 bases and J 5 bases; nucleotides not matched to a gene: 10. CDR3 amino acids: CASSQVTGTGMETQYF. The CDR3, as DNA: TGCGCCAGCAGCCAGGTAACCGGGACAGGGATGGAGACCCAGTACTTC.

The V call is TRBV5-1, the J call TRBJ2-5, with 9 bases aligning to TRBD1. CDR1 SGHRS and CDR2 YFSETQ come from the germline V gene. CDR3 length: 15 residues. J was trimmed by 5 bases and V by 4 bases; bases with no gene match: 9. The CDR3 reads CASSTGGDSWETQYF. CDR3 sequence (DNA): TGCGCCAGCAGCACAGGGGGCGATTCATGGGAGACCCAGTACTTC.

Here the CDR3 DNA reads TGTGCCAGCAGCCAGGAAATGTTCCGGGACTCGTCCTACGAGCAGTACTTC. Its protein product is CASSQEMFRDSSYEQYF. The chain uses TRBV4-2 and TRBJ2-7; D perhaps matches TRBD2 (6 bases). The V gene's germline CDR1 is LGHNA and CDR2 YNFKEQ. V shed 3 bases and J shed 1 base, with 19 bases lying between them. The CDR3 is made up of 17 amino acids.

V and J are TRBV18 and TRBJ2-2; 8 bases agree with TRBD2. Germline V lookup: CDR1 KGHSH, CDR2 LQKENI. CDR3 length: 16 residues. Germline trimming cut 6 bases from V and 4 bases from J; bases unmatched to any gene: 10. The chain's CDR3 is CASSHSGRRGTGELFF. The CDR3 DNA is TGTGCCAGCTCCCACAGCGGGAGACGTGGCACCGGGGAGCTGTTTTTT. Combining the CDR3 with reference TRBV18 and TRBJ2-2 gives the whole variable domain NAGVMQNPRHLVRRRGQEARLRCSPMKGHSHVYWYRQLPEEGLKFMVYLQKENIIDESGMPKERFSAEFPKEGPSILRIQQVVRGDSAAYFCASSHSGRRGTGELFFGEGSRLTVL.